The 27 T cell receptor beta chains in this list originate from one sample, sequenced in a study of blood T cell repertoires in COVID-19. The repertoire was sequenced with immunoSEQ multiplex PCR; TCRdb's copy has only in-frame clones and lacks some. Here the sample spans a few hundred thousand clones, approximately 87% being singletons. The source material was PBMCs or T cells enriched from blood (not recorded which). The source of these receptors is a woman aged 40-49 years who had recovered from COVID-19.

The CDR3 sequence: CATSDFAGGNEQYF. CDR3 coding DNA: TGTGCCACCAGTGATTTCGCAGGGGGTAACGAGCAGTACTTC. The chain has TRBV24-1 and TRBJ2-7, with TRBD1 matching 7 bases. V was clipped by 1 base and J by 5 bases; unmatched bases: 4. The germline gives CDR1 KGHDR, CDR2 SFDVKD. This CDR3 spans 14 amino acids.

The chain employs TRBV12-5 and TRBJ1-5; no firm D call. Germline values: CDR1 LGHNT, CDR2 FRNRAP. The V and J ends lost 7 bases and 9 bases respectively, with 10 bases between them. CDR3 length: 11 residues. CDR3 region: CASASSGPQHF. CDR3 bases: TGTGCTAGTGCCTCCTCCGGGCCCCAGCATTTT.

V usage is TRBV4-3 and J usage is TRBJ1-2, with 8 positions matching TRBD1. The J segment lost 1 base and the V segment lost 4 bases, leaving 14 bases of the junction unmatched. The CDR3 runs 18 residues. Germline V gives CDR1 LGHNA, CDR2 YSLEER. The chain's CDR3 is CASSPDRGIGRFNYGYTF. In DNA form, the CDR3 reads TGCGCCAGCAGCCCTGACAGGGGTATAGGGAGATTTAACTATGGCTACACCTTC.

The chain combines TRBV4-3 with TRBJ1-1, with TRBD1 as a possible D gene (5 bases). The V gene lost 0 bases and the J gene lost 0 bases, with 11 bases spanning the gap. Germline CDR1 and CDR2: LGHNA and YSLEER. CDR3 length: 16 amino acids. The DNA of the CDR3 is TGCGCCAGCAGCCAAGAGTTGGACAATATGAACACTGAAGCTTTCTTT. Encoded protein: CASSQELDNMNTEAFF.

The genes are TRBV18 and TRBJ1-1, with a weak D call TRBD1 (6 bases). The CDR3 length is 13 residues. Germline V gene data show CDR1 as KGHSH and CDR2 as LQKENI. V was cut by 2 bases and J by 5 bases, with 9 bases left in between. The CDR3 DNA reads TGTGCCAGCTCACCAAAGAGGGGGACTGAAGCTTTCTTT. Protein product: CASSPKRGTEAFF.

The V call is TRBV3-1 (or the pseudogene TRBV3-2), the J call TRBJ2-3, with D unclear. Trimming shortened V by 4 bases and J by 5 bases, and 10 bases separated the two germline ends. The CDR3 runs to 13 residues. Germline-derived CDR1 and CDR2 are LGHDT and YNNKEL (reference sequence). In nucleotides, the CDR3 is TGTGCCAGCAGCCCTGGGCCCCGAGATACGCAGTATTTT. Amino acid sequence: CASSPGPRDTQYF.

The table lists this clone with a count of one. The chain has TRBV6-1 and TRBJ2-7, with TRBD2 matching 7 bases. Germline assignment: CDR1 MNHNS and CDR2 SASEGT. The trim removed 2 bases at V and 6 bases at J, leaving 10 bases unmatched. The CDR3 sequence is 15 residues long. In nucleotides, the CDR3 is TGTGCCAGCAGTGAAACCGGGGGGTCGGGAGCCGAGCAGTACTTC. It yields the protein CASSETGGSGAEQYF.

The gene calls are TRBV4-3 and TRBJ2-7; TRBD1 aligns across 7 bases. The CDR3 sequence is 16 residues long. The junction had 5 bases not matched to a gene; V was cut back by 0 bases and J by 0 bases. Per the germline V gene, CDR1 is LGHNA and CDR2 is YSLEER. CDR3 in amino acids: CASSQDLAGGSYEQYF. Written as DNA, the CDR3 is TGCGCCAGCAGCCAAGATTTGGCAGGGGGCTCCTACGAGCAGTACTTC.

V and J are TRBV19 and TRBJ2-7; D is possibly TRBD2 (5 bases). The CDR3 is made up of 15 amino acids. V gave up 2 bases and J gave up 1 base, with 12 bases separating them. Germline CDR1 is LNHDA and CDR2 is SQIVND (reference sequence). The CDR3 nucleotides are TGTGCCAGTAGTATAACACACCCGGGGTCCTACGAGCAGTACTTC. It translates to CASSITHPGSYEQYF.

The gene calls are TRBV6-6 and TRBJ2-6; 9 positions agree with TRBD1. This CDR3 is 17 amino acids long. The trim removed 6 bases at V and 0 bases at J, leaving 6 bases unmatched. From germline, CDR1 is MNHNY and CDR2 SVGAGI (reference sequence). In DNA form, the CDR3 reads TGTGCCAGCAGACGACAGGGGGTGGACTCTGGGGCCAACGTCCTGACTTTC. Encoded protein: CASRRQGVDSGANVLTF.

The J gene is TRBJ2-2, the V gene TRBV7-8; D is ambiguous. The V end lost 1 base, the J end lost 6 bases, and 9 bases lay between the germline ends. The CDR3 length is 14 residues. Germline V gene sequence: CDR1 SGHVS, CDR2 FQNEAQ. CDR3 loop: CASSLVGGAGELFF. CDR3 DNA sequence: TGTGCCAGCAGCTTAGTTGGCGGCGCCGGGGAGCTGTTTTTT.

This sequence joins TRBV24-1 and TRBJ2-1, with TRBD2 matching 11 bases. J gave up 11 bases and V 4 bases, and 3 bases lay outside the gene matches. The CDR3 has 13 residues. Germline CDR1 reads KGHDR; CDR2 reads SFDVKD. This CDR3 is CATSDLTSGKQFF. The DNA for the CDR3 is TGTGCCACCAGTGACCTGACTAGCGGGAAGCAGTTCTTC.

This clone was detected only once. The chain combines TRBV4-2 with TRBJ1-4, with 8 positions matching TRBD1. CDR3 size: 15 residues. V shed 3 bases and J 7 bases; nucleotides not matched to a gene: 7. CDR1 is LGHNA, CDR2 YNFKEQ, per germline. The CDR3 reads CASSHDRGQAEKLFF. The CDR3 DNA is TGTGCCAGCAGCCACGATAGGGGACAGGCTGAAAAACTGTTTTTT.

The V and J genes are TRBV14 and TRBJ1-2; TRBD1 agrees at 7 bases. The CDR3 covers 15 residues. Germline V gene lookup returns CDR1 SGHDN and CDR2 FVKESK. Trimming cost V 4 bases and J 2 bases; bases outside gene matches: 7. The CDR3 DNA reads TGTGCCAGCAGCCGGTGGGACAGAACAAACTATGGCTACACCTTC. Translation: CASSRWDRTNYGYTF. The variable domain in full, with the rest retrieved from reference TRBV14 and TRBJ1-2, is EAGVTQFPSHSVIEKGQTVTLRCDPISGHDNLYWYRRVMGKEIKFLLHFVKESKQDESGMPNNRFLAERTGGTYSTLKVQPAELEDSGVYFCASSRWDRTNYGYTFGSGTRLTVV.

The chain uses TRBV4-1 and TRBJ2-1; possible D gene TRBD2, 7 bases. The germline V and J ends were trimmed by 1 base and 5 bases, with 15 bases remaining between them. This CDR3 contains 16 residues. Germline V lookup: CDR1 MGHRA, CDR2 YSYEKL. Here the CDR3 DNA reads TGCGCCAGCAGCCAAGTTACAGGGACTATAAACAATGAGCAGTTCTTC. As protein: CASSQVTGTINNEQFF.

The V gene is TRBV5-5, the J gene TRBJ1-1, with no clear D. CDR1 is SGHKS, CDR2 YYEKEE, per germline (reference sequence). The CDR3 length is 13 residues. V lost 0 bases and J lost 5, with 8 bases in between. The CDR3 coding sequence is TGTGCCAGCAGCTTGGGGCCGGGAACTGAAGCTTTCTTT. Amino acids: CASSLGPGTEAFF.

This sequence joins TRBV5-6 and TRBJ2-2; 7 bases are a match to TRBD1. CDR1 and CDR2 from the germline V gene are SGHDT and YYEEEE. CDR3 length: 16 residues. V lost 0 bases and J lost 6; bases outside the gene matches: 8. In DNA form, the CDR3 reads TGTGCCAGCAGCTTGGAGGGGACAGATGGCTCCGGGGAGCTGTTTTTT. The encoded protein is CASSLEGTDGSGELFF.

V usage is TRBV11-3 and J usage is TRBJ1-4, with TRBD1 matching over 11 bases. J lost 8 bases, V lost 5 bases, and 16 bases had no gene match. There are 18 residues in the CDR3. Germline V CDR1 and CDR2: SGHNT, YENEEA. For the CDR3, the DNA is TGTGCCAGCAGCCGAGGGACAGGGGGAGGACCTTGGCAGGAAAAACTGTTTTTT. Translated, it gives CASSRGTGGGPWQEKLFF.

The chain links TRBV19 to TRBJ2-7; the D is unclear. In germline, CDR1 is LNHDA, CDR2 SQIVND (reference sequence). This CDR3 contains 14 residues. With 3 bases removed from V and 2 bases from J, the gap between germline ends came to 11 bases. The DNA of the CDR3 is TGTGCCAGTAGTATCGACTCTAACCCCTACGAGCAGTACTTC. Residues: CASSIDSNPYEQYF.

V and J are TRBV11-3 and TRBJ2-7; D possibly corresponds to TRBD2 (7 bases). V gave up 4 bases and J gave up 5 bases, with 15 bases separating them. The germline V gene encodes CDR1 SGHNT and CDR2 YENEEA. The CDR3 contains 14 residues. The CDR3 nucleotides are TGTGCCAGCAGCTCCCGTGGGGGGGCCCACGAGCAGTACTTC. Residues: CASSSRGGAHEQYF.

This chain's CDR3 is CASSQDQGPDTQYF. The CDR3 DNA is TGCGCCAGCAGCCAAGATCAGGGGCCGGATACGCAGTATTTT. V and J are TRBV4-3 and TRBJ2-3, with D tentatively TRBD1 (6 bases). The V gene's germline CDR1 is LGHNA and CDR2 YSLEER. Trimming pared 0 bases from V and 6 bases from J, leaving 10 bases between. CDR3 length: 14 amino acids.

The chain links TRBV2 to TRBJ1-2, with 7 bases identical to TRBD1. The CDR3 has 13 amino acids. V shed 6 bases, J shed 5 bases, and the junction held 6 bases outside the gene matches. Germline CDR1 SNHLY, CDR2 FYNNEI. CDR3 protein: CASRMGQIYGYTF. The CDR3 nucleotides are TGTGCCAGCAGAATGGGACAGATATATGGCTACACCTTC. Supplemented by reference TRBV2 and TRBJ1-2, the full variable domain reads EPEVTQTPSHQVTQMGQEVILRCVPISNHLYFYWYRQILGQKVEFLVSFYNNEISEKSEIFDDQFSVERPDGSNFTLKIRSTKLEDSAMYFCASRMGQIYGYTFGSGTRLTVV.

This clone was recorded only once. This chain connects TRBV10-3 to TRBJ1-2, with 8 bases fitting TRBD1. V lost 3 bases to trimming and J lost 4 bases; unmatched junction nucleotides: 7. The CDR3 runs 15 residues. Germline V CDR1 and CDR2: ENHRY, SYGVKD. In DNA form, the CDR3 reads TGTGCCATCAGTGATCAGGGGGCTCTGGTCTATGGCTACACCTTC. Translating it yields CAISDQGALVYGYTF.

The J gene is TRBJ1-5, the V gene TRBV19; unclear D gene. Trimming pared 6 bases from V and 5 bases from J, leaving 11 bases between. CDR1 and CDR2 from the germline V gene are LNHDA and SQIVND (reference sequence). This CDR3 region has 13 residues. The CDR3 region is CASSPPGDQPQHF. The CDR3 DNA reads TGTGCCAGTAGCCCCCCTGGAGATCAGCCCCAGCATTTT.

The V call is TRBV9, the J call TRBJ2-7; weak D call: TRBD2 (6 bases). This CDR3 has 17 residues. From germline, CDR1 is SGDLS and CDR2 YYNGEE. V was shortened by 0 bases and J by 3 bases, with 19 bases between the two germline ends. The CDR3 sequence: CASSVATGLGDFYEQYF. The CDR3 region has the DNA TGTGCCAGCAGCGTAGCTACGGGGCTGGGGGACTTCTACGAGCAGTACTTC. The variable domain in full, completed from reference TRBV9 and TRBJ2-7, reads DSGVTQTPKHLITATGQRVTLRCSPRSGDLSVYWYQQSLDQGLQFLIQYYNGEERAKGNILERFSAQQFPDLHSELNLSSLELGDSALYFCASSVATGLGDFYEQYFGPGTRLTVT.

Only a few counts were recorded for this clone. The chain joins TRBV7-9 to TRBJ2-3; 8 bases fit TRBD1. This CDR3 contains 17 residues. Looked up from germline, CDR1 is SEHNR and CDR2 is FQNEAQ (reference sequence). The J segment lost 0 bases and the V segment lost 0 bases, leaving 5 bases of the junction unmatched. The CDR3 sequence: CASSLAWTGPSTDTQYF. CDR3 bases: TGTGCCAGCAGCTTAGCGTGGACAGGGCCGAGCACAGATACGCAGTATTTT.

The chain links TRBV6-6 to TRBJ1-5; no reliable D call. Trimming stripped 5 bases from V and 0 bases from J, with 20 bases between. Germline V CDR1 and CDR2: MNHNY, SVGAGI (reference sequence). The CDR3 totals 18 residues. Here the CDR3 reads CASSPSLDGIYSNQPQHF. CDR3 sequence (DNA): TGTGCCAGCAGTCCCTCCCTTGATGGTATCTATAGCAATCAGCCCCAGCATTTT.